The 5 T cell receptor beta chains presented below share a single source sample, sequenced in a study of pediatric ulcerative colitis. The protocol was immunoSEQ multiplex PCR, while the TCRdb copy is restricted to in-frame clones and leaves out a portion. The data hold 10,000 to 13,000 clones, with 65% to 90% observed a single time. Rectal tissue came from one to two pinch biopsies taken at colonoscopy. Sequenced: gut tissue. Every receptor here comes from a girl aged 5-17 years who was a control in a study of pediatric ulcerative colitis.

The chain has TRBV7-6 and TRBJ2-7; 13 bases align to TRBD2. In germline, CDR1 is SGHVS, CDR2 FNYEAQ. After removal of 4 bases from V and 5 bases from J, the junction contained 11 bases not matched to a gene. This CDR3 has 17 residues. In DNA, the CDR3 is TGTGCCAGCAGCTCCCAACCTGGACTAGCGGGAGTGGACGAGCAGTACTTC. Its protein is CASSSQPGLAGVDEQYF.

V gene TRBV7-2 combines with J gene TRBJ2-1; TRBD1 agrees at 12 bases. Germline trimming cut 8 bases from V and 0 bases from J; bases unmatched to any gene: 8. CDR3 length: 17 amino acids. Germline V gene data show CDR1 as SGHTA and CDR2 as FQGNSA. The CDR3 nucleotides are TGTGCCAGCCGAGGGACAGGGGGCCTGAGCTCCTACAATGAGCAGTTCTTC. Encoded protein: CASRGTGGLSSYNEQFF.

The V call is TRBV7-3, the J call TRBJ2-3; the D gene is possibly TRBD2 (5 bases). CDR1 and CDR2 (germline): SGHTA, FQGTGA. V was clipped by 5 bases and J by 10 bases, with 16 bases between them. There are 13 residues in the CDR3. CDR3 in amino acids: CASSILTNEAQYF. CDR3 coding DNA: TGTGCCAGCAGCATCTTGACTAACGAGGCGCAGTATTTT.

Regarding this clone: One end of the junction does not line up with germline, which may come from a read error. The CDR3 bases are TGTGCTAGCAGCTTAGCGGGAGCGTCCGGCTACAATGAGCAGTTCTTC. Protein sequence: CASSLAGASGYNEQFF. The genes are TRBV7-7 and TRBJ2-1; 9 bases line up with TRBD2. Germline CDR1 is SSHAT and CDR2 is FNYEAQ (reference sequence). The CDR3 consists of 16 residues.

This rearrangement joins TRBV5-4 to TRBJ1-1; no definite D call. Germline CDR1 and CDR2: SGHNT and YYREEE (reference sequence). The ends were cut back, 3 bases at V and 6 bases at J, with 15 bases in the middle. The length of the CDR3 is 14 residues. Here the CDR3 DNA reads TGTGCCAGCAGCTCCAGCACGAGAATCTCTGAAGCTTTCTTT. It codes for CASSSSTRISEAFF.